A single sample gave rise to the 20 T cell receptor beta chains below, sequenced in a study of long-term antiretroviral therapy in people with HIV (dated by TCRdb to the early 2020s). The immunoSEQ hsTCRB v3.0 assay was used at survey level resolution to sequence the TRB variable region. TCRdb provides this immuneACCESS table in a form limited to in-frame rearrangements. Some clones are lacking; in checked studies, under half of them reflect an unresolved V gene, and why the rest are absent is not known. This sample comprises tens of thousands of clones, roughly 93% of them detected only once. Roughly 3.9% of the sample is held by the ten biggest clonotypes. The sample was unsorted PBMCs, taken 4.1 years after starting antiretroviral therapy. These receptors came from a woman in her forties or fifties with HIV.

This rearrangement joins TRBV5-6 to TRBJ2-4; 7 nucleotides agree with TRBD2. CDR3 length: 15 residues. Trimming took 6 bases from V and 1 from J; bases not matched to a gene: 7. The germline gives CDR1 SGHDT, CDR2 YYEEEE. Here the CDR3 reads CASTDWGGAKNIQYF. The CDR3 DNA reads as TGTGCCAGCACCGACTGGGGGGGGGCCAAAAACATTCAGTACTTC.

This clone appeared a few times. The chain employs TRBV6-5 and TRBJ2-7; 9 positions agree with TRBD1. Germline V CDR1 and CDR2: MNHEY, SVGAGI. V shed 6 bases and J 1 base; nucleotides not matched to a gene: 7. The CDR3 contains 15 residues. In nucleotides, the CDR3 is TGTGCCAGCAGCCGGGGACAGGGAGGGTCCTACGAGCAGTACTTC. The encoded protein is CASSRGQGGSYEQYF.

The chain links TRBV4-3 to TRBJ1-1, with TRBD1 matching 8 bases. CDR3 length: 18 residues. Germline V gene sequence: CDR1 LGHNA, CDR2 YSLEER. The junction had 10 bases not matched to a gene; V was cut back by 0 bases and J by 1 base. The CDR3 DNA reads as TGCGCCAGCAGCCAAGATAACGACTTCGGACAGGGGAACACTGAAGCTTTCTTT. Its protein is CASSQDNDFGQGNTEAFF.

The rearrangement links TRBV9 to TRBJ2-2, with TRBD2 identical over 12 bases. V was pared by 3 bases and J by 6 bases, with 9 bases of the junction left unmatched. The CDR3 spans 17 residues. Germline-derived CDR1 and CDR2 are SGDLS and YYNGEE. CDR3 protein: CASSAAGLAGGPGELFF. The CDR3 nucleotides are TGTGCCAGCAGCGCCGCAGGGCTAGCGGGGGGGCCCGGGGAGCTGTTTTTT.

The CDR3 bases are TGTGCCAGCAGCGCTACAGGGGCCTCTGGAAACACCATATATTTT. This sequence encodes CASSATGASGNTIYF. The V and J genes are TRBV6-6 and TRBJ1-3; 7 bases are shared with TRBD1. Germline-derived CDR1 and CDR2 are MNHNY and SVGAGI (reference sequence). This CDR3 region has 15 residues. V dropped 6 bases and J dropped 0; count of bases not matched to a gene: 5.

The CDR3 loop is CASSGTGVSNQPQHF. The CDR3 DNA is TGTGCCAGCAGTGGGACAGGGGTAAGCAATCAGCCCCAGCATTTT. This rearrangement joins TRBV6-6 to TRBJ1-5; the match to TRBD1 covers 10 bases. In germline, CDR1 is MNHNY, CDR2 SVGAGI (reference sequence). CDR3 size: 15 residues. The J segment lost 1 base and the V segment lost 5 bases, leaving 2 bases of the junction unmatched.

This chain links TRBV6-6 with TRBJ1-2; 9 bases are shared with TRBD1. Germline V gene data show CDR1 as MNHNY and CDR2 as SVGAGI (reference sequence). With 2 bases clipped from V and 7 bases from J, the junction kept 8 bases outside the gene matches. CDR3 size: 15 residues. CDR3 bases: TGTGCCAGCAGTTACCCGGGGACAGGGCTGAGTGGCTACACCTTC. Residues: CASSYPGTGLSGYTF.

V usage is TRBV10-3 and J usage is TRBJ2-2; the match to TRBD1 covers 9 bases. Germline V gene sequence: CDR1 ENHRY, CDR2 SYGVKD. Trimming cost V 6 bases and J 0 bases; bases outside gene matches: 2. The CDR3 is made up of 15 amino acids. CDR3 region: CAISGTGSNTGELFF. Written as DNA, the CDR3 is TGTGCCATCAGCGGGACAGGGTCGAACACCGGGGAGCTGTTTTTT.

This chain joins TRBV2 and TRBJ2-2, with 12 bases identical to TRBD1. Germline V gene data show CDR1 as SNHLY and CDR2 as FYNNEI. The CDR3 runs 15 residues. Trimming cost V 8 bases and J 1 base; bases outside gene matches: 2. The CDR3, as DNA: TGTGCCAGCGGGGACAGGGGGCTGAACACCGGGGAGCTGTTTTTT. Translation gives CASGDRGLNTGELFF.

This chain joins TRBV19 and TRBJ2-1, with 8 bases matching TRBD2. CDR1 LNHDA and CDR2 SQIVND come from the germline V gene (reference sequence). This CDR3 region has 17 residues. V trimming: 0 bases; J trimming: 9 bases; junction bases outside the gene matches: 13. Written as DNA, the CDR3 is TGTGCCAGTAGTATAGATCACTCCAGCGGGGGAAGGGGTGAGCAGTTCTTC. It translates to CASSIDHSSGGRGEQFF. The full variable domain, its missing parts supplied by reference TRBV19 and TRBJ2-1, is DGGITQSPKYLFRKEGQNVTLSCEQNLNHDAMYWYRQDPGQGLRLIYYSQIVNDFQKGDIAEGYSVSREKKESFPLTVTSAQKNPTAFYLCASSIDHSSGGRGEQFFGPGTRLTVL.

This clone was observed once. The chain carries TRBV18 and TRBJ2-7; TRBD1 is a possible D gene (6 bases). Trimming cost V 3 bases and J 5 bases, with 8 bases left between them. Germline V CDR1 and CDR2: KGHSH, LQKENI. CDR3 length equals 12 residues. The DNA of the CDR3 is TGTGCCAGCTCACCCAGGGGCAACGAGCAGTACTTC. The encoded protein is CASSPRGNEQYF.

The chain uses TRBV7-9 and TRBJ2-7; 10 nucleotides agree with TRBD1. CDR1 is SEHNR, CDR2 FQNEAQ, per germline (reference sequence). Losses at the gene ends were 5 bases for V and 2 bases for J; bases not matched to a gene: 15. The length of the CDR3 is 18 residues. CDR3 sequence: CASSKTGTGAERTYEQYF. The CDR3 DNA reads TGTGCCAGCAGCAAGACCGGGACAGGGGCAGAGAGGACCTACGAGCAGTACTTC.

This clone was detected a few times. The rearrangement links TRBV30 to TRBJ1-6, with D perhaps TRBD1 (5 bases). CDR3 length equals 17 residues. The germline gives CDR1 GTSNPN, CDR2 SVGIG (reference sequence). Trimming took off 2 bases at V and 0 bases at J, with 14 bases between the two ends. CDR3 bases: TGTGCCTGGAGTAGGTGGGACTTAAGCTCCTATAATTCACCCCTCCACTTT. Translation gives CAWSRWDLSSYNSPLHF.

This chain links TRBV7-8 with TRBJ1-1; the D is unclear. The CDR3 is 13 residues long. Trimming pared 3 bases from V and 3 bases from J, leaving 8 bases between. Germline loops: CDR1 SGHVS, CDR2 FQNEAQ. For the CDR3, the DNA is TGTGCCAGCAGCTTCTGGGAATACACTGAAGCTTTCTTT. This translates into CASSFWEYTEAFF.

V and J are TRBV6-6 and TRBJ1-1, with a possible D match to TRBD1 (5 bases). Per the germline V gene, CDR1 is MNHNY and CDR2 is SVGAGI (reference sequence). The CDR3 has 14 amino acids. Trimming removed 7 bases at V and 6 bases at J, with 18 bases between. The CDR3 DNA reads as TGTGCCAGCAAGGGGATCAGCCTGGGCGCTGAAGCTTTCTTT. Its protein product is CASKGISLGAEAFF.

V usage is TRBV5-1 and J usage is TRBJ1-2, with D hard to call. V lost 1 base to trimming and J lost 7 bases, with 11 bases between them. The CDR3 totals 13 residues. Germline V gene lookup returns CDR1 SGHRS and CDR2 YFSETQ. The CDR3 loop reads CASSLSQPAGYTF. The CDR3 nucleotides are TGCGCCAGCAGCTTGTCCCAGCCTGCTGGCTACACCTTC.

This chain connects TRBV6-5 to TRBJ1-2; D call uncertain. The CDR3 spans 15 residues. CDR1 and CDR2 (germline): MNHEY, SVGAGI. Trimming cost V 0 bases and J 4 bases, with 12 bases left between them. The CDR3 reads CASSYSSGGGYGYTF. The CDR3 bases are TGTGCCAGCAGTTACTCGAGCGGAGGAGGCTATGGCTACACCTTC.

For the CDR3, the DNA is TGTGCCAGTAGTATAGCCTTAGCGGGGGGTGCCTACGAGCAGTACTTC. It translates to CASSIALAGGAYEQYF. V usage is TRBV19 and J usage is TRBJ2-7, with TRBD2 matching over 10 bases. This CDR3 region has 16 residues. With 1 base clipped from V and 2 bases from J, the junction kept 5 bases outside the gene matches. CDR1 and CDR2 (germline): LNHDA, SQIVND (reference sequence).

The chain couples TRBV30 to TRBJ1-1; TRBD1 agrees at 10 bases. Looked up from germline, CDR1 is GTSNPN and CDR2 is SVGIG (reference sequence). There are 12 residues in the CDR3. The CDR3 sequence: CGGQGLVTEAFF. The CDR3 nucleotides are TGTGGGGGACAGGGGTTGGTCACTGAAGCTTTCTTT.

The CDR3 region has the DNA TGTGCCAGTAGTCCGCGGGGAGGGGGCACGGACACTGAAGCTTTCTTT. Translated, it gives CASSPRGGGTDTEAFF. The chain carries TRBV19 and TRBJ1-1; 7 bases align to TRBD1. CDR1 and CDR2 from the germline V gene are LNHDA and SQIVND (reference sequence). The CDR3 covers 16 residues. The trim removed 5 bases at V and 3 bases at J, leaving 12 bases unmatched.